This record looks at one T cell receptor beta chain sequence and its context. These data are taken from a study of T cell changes during pregnancy in multiple sclerosis. Trimming stripped 2 bases from V and 1 base from J, with 5 bases between. The length of the CDR3 is 13 residues. CDR1 is SGHNT and CDR2 is YENEEA in the germline V gene. Produced via immunoSEQ multiplex PCR; TCRdb's table is partial and in-frame only. The sample lists around 57,000 clones; 90% to 95% were seen once. Sample: peripheral blood, taken after pregnancy. The TCR originated in a female donor in good health, enrolled as a control in a pregnancy study. The V gene is TRBV11-3, the J gene TRBJ1-1; D is unresolved. The CDR3 DNA follows: TGTGCCAGCAGCTTACGACAGAACACTGAAGCTTTCTTT. It encodes CASSLRQNTEAFF. Full variable domain (missing parts from reference TRBV11-3 and TRBJ1-1): EAGVVQSPRYKIIEKKQPVAFWCNPISGHNTLYWYLQNLGQGPELLIRYENEEAVDDSQLPKDRFSAERLKGVDSTLKIQPAELGDSAVYLCASSLRQNTEAFFGQGTRLTVV.